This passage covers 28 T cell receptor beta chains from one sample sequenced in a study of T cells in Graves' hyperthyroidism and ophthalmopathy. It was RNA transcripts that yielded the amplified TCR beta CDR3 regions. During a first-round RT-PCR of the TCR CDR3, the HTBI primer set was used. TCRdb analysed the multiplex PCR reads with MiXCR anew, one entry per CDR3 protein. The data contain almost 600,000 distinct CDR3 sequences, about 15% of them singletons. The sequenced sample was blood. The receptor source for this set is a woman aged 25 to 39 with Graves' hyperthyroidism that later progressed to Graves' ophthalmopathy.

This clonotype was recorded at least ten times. CDR3 in amino acids: CASSSQGTNEKLFF. The CDR3 nucleotides read TGCGCCAGCAGCTCCCAGGGCACTAATGAAAAACTGTTTTTT. V gene TRBV5-1 combines with J gene TRBJ1-4, with D perhaps matching TRBD1 (5 bases). Germline V gene lookup returns CDR1 SGHRS and CDR2 YFSETQ. The CDR3 is made up of 14 amino acids. The V end was cut by 3 bases, the J end by 2 bases, with 8 bases between.

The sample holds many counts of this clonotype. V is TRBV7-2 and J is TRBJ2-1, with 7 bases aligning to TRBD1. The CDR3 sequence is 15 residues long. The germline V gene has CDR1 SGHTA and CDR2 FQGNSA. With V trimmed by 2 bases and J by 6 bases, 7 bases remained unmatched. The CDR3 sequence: CASSLQGVEGNEQFF. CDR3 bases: TGTGCCAGCAGCTTACAGGGGGTTGAGGGCAATGAGCAGTTCTTC. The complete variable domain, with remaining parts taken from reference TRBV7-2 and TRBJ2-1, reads GAGVSQSPSNKVTEKGKDVELRCDPISGHTALYWYRQSLGQGLEFLIYFQGNSAPDKSGLPSDRFSAERTGGSVSTLTIQRTQQEDSAVYLCASSLQGVEGNEQFFGPGTRLTVL.

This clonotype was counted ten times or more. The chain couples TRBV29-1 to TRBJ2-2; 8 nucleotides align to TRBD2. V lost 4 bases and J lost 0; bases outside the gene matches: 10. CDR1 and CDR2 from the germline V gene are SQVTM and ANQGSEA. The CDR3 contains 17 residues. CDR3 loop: CSVAEPLSGANTGELFF. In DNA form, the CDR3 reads TGCAGCGTTGCTGAGCCCCTTAGCGGGGCGAACACCGGGGAGCTGTTTTTT.

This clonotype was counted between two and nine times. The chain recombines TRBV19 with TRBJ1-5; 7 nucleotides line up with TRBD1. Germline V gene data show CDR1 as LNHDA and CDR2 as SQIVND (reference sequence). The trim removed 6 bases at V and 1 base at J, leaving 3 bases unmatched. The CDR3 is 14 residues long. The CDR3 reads CASRQGRSNQPQHF. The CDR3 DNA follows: TGTGCCAGTAGACAGGGGAGGAGCAATCAGCCCCAGCATTTT.

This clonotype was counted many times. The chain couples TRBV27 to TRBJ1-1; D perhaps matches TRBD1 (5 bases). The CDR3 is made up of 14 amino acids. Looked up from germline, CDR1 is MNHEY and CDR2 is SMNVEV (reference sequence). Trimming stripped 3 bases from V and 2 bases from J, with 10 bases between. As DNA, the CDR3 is TGTGCCAGCAGTTTCTTCAGGGACAACACTGAAGCTTTCTTT. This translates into CASSFFRDNTEAFF.

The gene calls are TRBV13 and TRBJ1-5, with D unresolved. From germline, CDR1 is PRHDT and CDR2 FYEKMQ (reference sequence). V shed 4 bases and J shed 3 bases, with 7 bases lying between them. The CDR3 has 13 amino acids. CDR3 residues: CASSSAINQPQHF. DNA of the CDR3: TGTGCCAGCAGCTCTGCGATCAATCAGCCCCAGCATTTT.

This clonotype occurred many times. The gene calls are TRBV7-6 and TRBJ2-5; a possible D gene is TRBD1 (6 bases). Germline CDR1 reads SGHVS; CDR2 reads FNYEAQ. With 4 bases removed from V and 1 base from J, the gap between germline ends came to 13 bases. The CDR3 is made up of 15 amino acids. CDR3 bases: TGTGCCAGCAGCTCGCGGACAGCCATCCAAGAGACCCAGTACTTC. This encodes CASSSRTAIQETQYF.

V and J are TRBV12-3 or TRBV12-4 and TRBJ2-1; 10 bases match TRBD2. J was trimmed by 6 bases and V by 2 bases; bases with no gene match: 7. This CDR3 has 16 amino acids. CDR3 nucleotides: TGTGCCAGCAGTTTACCCCTAGCGGGAGCCTTCAATGAGCAGTTCTTC. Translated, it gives CASSLPLAGAFNEQFF.

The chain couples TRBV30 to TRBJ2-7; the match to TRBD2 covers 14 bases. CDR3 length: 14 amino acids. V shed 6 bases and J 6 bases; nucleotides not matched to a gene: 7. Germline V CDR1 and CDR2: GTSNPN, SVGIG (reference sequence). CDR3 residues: CACGTSGSLGEQYF. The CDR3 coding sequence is TGTGCCTGCGGGACTAGCGGGAGTCTGGGCGAGCAGTACTTC.

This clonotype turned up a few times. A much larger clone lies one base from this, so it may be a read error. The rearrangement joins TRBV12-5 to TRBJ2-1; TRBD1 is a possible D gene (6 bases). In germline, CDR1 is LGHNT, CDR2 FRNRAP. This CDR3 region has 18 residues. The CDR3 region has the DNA TGTGCTAGTGGTTCCCCCAGGGGAACGGACAGCCTCCACAATGAGCGGTTCTTC. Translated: CASGSPRGTDSLHNERFF.

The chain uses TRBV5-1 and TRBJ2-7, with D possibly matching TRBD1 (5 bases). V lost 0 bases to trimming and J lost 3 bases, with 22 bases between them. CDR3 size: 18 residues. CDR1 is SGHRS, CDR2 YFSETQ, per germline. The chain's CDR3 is CASSLVGQGALVGYEQYF. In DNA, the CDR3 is TGCGCCAGCAGCTTGGTGGGGCAGGGCGCCCTTGTAGGCTACGAGCAGTACTTC. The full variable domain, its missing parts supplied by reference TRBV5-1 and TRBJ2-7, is KAGVTQTPRYLIKTRGQQVTLSCSPISGHRSVSWYQQTPGQGLQFLFEYFSETQRNKGNFPGRFSGRQFSNSRSEMNVSTLELGDSALYLCASSLVGQGALVGYEQYFGPGTRLTVT.

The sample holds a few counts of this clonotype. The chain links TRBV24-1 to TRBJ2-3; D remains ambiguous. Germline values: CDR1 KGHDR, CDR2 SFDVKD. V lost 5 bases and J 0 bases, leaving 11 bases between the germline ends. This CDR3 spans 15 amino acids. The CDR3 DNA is TGTGCCACCAGTGGGGCGGCTTTGAGCACAGATACGCAGTATTTT. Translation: CATSGAALSTDTQYF.

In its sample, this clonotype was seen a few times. CDR3 in amino acids: CASSFRVITDTQYF. The CDR3 DNA reads TGTGCCAGCAGTTTCAGGGTGATCACAGATACGCAGTATTTT. This chain uses TRBV28 with TRBJ2-3, with a possible D match to TRBD1 (5 bases). CDR3 length equals 14 residues. Between the trimmed V and J ends, which lost 3 bases and 2 bases, there was a span of 9 bases. Germline V gene lookup returns CDR1 MDHEN and CDR2 SYDVKM.

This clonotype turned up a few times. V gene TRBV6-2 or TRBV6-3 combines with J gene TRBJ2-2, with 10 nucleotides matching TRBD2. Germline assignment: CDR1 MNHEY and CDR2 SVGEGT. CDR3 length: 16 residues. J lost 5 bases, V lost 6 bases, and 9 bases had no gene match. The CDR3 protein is CASRASGSFLTGELFF. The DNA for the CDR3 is TGTGCCAGCAGAGCTAGCGGGAGCTTCTTAACCGGGGAGCTGTTTTTT.

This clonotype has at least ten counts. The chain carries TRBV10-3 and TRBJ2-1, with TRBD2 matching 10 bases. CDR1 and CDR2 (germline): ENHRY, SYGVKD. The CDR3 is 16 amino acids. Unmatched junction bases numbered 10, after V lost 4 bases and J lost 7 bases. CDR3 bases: TGTGCCATCAGTGGCGACGGGCTAGCGGGAGTGAATGAGCAGTTCTTC. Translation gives CAISGDGLAGVNEQFF.

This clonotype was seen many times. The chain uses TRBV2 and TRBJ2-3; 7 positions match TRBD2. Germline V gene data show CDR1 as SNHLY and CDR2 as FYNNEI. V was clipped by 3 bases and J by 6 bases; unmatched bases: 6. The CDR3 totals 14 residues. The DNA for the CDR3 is TGTGCCAGCAGTGATAGGACTAGTAGGGATACGCAGTATTTT. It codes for CASSDRTSRDTQYF.

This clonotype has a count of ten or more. The CDR3 DNA reads TGTGCCTGGAGTCCTATAGCGGGAGCGGCAGATACGCAGTATTTT. Amino acids: CAWSPIAGAADTQYF. This chain links TRBV30 with TRBJ2-3; 9 bases line up with TRBD2. CDR3 size: 15 residues. Germline V gene sequence: CDR1 GTSNPN, CDR2 SVGIG (reference sequence). Trimming took 2 bases from V and 4 from J; bases not matched to a gene: 7. Supplemented by reference TRBV30 and TRBJ2-3, the full variable domain reads SQTIHQWPATLVQPVGSPLSLECTVEGTSNPNLYWYRQAAGRGLQLLFYSVGIGQISSEVPQNLSASRPQDRQFILSSKKLLLSDSGFYLCAWSPIAGAADTQYFGPGTRLTVL.

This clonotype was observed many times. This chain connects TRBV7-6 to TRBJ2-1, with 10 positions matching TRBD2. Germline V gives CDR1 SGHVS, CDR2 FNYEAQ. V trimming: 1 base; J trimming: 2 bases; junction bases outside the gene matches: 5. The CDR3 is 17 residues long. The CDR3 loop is CASSLVVAGGPYNEQFF. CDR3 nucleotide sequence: TGTGCCAGCAGCTTAGTGGTAGCGGGAGGTCCCTACAATGAGCAGTTCTTC.

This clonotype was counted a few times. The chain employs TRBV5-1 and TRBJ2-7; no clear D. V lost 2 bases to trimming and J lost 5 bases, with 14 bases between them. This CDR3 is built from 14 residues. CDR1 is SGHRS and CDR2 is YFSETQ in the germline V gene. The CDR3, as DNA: TGCGCCAGCAGCTTACCTAGTCGGCCCAACGAGCAGTACTTC. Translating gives CASSLPSRPNEQYF.

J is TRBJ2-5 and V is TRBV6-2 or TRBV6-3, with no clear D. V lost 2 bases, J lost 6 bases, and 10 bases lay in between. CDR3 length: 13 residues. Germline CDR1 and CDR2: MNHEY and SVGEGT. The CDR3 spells CASSYGWGQTQYF. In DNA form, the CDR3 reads TGTGCCAGCAGTTACGGGTGGGGTCAGACCCAGTACTTC.

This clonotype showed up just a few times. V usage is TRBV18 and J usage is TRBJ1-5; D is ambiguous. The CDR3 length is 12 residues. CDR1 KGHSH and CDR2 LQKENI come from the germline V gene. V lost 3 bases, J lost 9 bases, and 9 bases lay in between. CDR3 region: CASSPHRAPQHF. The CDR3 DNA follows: TGTGCCAGCTCACCCCATAGGGCGCCCCAGCATTTT. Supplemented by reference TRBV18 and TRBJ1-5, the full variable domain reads NAGVMQNPRHLVRRRGQEARLRCSPMKGHSHVYWYRQLPEEGLKFMVYLQKENIIDESGMPKERFSAEFPKEGPSILRIQQVVRGDSAAYFCASSPHRAPQHFGDGTRLSIL.

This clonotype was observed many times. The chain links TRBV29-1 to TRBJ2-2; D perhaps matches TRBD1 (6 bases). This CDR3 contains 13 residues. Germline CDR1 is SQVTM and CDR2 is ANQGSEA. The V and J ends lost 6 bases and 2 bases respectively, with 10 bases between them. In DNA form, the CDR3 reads TGCAGCGTCGGGACACCCAACACCGGGGAGCTGTTTTTT. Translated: CSVGTPNTGELFF.

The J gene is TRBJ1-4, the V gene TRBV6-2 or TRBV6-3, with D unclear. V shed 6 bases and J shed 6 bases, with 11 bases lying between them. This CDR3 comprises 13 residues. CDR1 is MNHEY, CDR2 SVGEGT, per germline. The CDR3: CASSSHGDEKLFF. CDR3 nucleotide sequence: TGTGCCAGCAGCTCCCACGGGGATGAAAAACTGTTTTTT.

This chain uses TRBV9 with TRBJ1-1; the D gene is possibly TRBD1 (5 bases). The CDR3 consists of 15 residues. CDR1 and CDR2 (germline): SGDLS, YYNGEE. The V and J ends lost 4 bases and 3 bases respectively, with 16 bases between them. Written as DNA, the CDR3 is TGTGCCAGCAGCACTGAAAGAGGAGGGGACACTGAAGCTTTCTTT. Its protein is CASSTERGGDTEAFF.

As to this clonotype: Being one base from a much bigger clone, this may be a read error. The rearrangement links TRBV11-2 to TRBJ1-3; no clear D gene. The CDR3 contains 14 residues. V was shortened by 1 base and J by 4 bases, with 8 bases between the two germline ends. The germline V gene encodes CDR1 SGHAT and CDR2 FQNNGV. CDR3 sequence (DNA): TGTGCCAGCAGCTTAGGACTCTTCGGAAACACCATATATTTT. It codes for CASSLGLFGNTIYF.

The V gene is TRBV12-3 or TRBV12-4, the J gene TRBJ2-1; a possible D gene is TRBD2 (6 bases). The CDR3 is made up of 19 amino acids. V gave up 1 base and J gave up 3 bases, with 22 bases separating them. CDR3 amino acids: CASSLVAGKVSGNYNEQFF. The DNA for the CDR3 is TGTGCCAGCAGTTTAGTGGCGGGAAAGGTGTCGGGGAACTACAATGAGCAGTTCTTC.

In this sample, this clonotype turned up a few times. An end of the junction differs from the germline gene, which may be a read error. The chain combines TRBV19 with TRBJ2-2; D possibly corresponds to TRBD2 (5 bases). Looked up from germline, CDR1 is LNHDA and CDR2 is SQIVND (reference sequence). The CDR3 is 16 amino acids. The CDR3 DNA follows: TGTGCCAGTACCCTTCGGGCCAATGGAAACACCGGGGAGCTGTTATTT. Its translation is CASTLRANGNTGELLF.

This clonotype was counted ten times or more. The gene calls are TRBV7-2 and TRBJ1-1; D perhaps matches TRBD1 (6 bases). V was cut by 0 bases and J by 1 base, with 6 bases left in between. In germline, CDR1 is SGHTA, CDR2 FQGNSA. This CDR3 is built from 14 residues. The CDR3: CASSLAGGNTEAFF. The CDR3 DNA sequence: TGTGCCAGCAGCTTAGCAGGGGGGAACACTGAAGCTTTCTTT.